Listed below are T cell receptor beta chains from one sample, sequenced in a study of regulatory T cells in long-lasting Graves disease. A single record per CDR3 protein comes from TCRdb applying MiXCR to the multiplex PCR reads. The sample has 520,000 or so distinct CDR3 sequences, 9.5% to 15% seen once. The same specimen was also included in a second study, on T cells in Graves' hyperthyroidism and ophthalmopathy.

Sequenced material: peripheral blood mononuclear cells (PBMCs), taken at new diagnosis, from a patient treated with antithyroid drugs. These receptor sequences come from a woman in her 30s with Graves disease. CDR3s include the opening cysteine and the closing phenylalanine or tryptophan. D genes are given only for firm matches. Size is stated for part of the rows, as once, few or many counts, or as a class when the clone is expanded.

CDR3aa: CASSRGVSNTEAFF
CDR3nt: TGTGCCAGCAGTAGGGGGGTTTCGAACACTGAAGCTTTCTTT
abundance: many
len: 14
v_gene: TRBV12-3/TRBV12-4
d_gene: .
j_gene: TRBJ1-1

CDR3aa: CASSSTDTNTGELFF
CDR3nt: TGTGCCAGCAGTTCAACGGACACGAACACCGGGGAGCTGTTTTTT
abundance: .
len: 15
v_gene: TRBV6-5
d_gene: .
j_gene: TRBJ2-2

CDR3aa: CASSVWGGETMDGYTF
CDR3nt: TGTGCCAGCAGCGTGTGGGGGGGGGAGACAATGGATGGCTACACCTTC
abundance: many
len: 16
v_gene: TRBV28
d_gene: .
j_gene: TRBJ1-2

CDR3aa: CATSARNQPQHF
CDR3nt: TGTGCCACCAGTGCGAGAAATCAGCCCCAGCATTTT
abundance: many
len: 12
v_gene: TRBV24-1
d_gene: .
j_gene: TRBJ1-5

CDR3aa: CASSPFRVPEAFF
CDR3nt: TGTGCCAGCAGCCCCTTCCGCGTGCCTGAAGCTTTCTTT
abundance: many
len: 13
v_gene: TRBV7-9
d_gene: .
j_gene: TRBJ1-1

CDR3aa: CASSPGAGPPYEQYF
CDR3nt: TGCGCCAGCAGCCCGGGAGCGGGGCCCCCATACGAGCAGTACTTC
abundance: .
len: 15
v_gene: TRBV4-1
d_gene: TRBD2
j_gene: TRBJ2-7

CDR3aa: CASSPTGVGEQYF
CDR3nt: TGTGCCAGCAGTCCGACAGGGGTTGGCGAGCAGTACTTC
abundance: few
len: 13
v_gene: TRBV2
d_gene: TRBD1
j_gene: TRBJ2-7

CDR3aa: CASKGALNYGYTF
CDR3nt: TGTGCCAGCAAGGGGGCCCTCAACTATGGCTACACCTTC
abundance: few
len: 13
v_gene: TRBV7-2
d_gene: TRBD1
j_gene: TRBJ1-2

CDR3aa: CASSFRRESVDTQYF
CDR3nt: TGTGCCAGCAGTTTCAGGCGGGAGAGTGTAGATACGCAGTATTTT
abundance: .
len: 15
v_gene: TRBV25-1
d_gene: TRBD2
j_gene: TRBJ2-3

CDR3aa: CASSQPTSGRSDTQYF
CDR3nt: TGTGCCAGCAGCCAGCCGACTAGCGGGAGGTCAGATACGCAGTATTTT
abundance: few
len: 16
v_gene: TRBV3-1
d_gene: TRBD2
j_gene: TRBJ2-3

CDR3aa: CASSGRDRGGQPQHF
CDR3nt: TGTGCCAGCAGTGGCCGGGACAGGGGAGGTCAGCCCCAGCATTTT
abundance: many
len: 15
v_gene: TRBV12-3/TRBV12-4
d_gene: TRBD1
j_gene: TRBJ1-5

CDR3aa: CSARTSGRAAQYF
CDR3nt: TGCAGTGCTAGGACTAGCGGGAGGGCCGCGCAGTACTTC
abundance: .
len: 13
v_gene: TRBV20-1
d_gene: TRBD2
j_gene: TRBJ2-7

CDR3aa: CATSGGSRNTEAFF
CDR3nt: TGTGCCACCAGCGGTGGGAGTAGGAACACTGAAGCTTTCTTT
abundance: many
len: 14
v_gene: TRBV15
d_gene: .
j_gene: TRBJ1-1

CDR3aa: CASSLNWKYTGELFF
CDR3nt: TGTGCCAGCAGCTTGAATTGGAAGTACACCGGGGAGCTGTTTTTT
abundance: few
len: 15
v_gene: TRBV5-6
d_gene: .
j_gene: TRBJ2-2

CDR3aa: CASSLAQGTSGRGEQYF
CDR3nt: TGTGCCAGCAGCTTAGCCCAGGGGACTAGCGGGAGAGGGGAGCAGTACTTC
abundance: many
len: 17
v_gene: TRBV11-2
d_gene: TRBD2
j_gene: TRBJ2-7

CDR3aa: CATSDFSDETDTQYF
CDR3nt: TGTGCCACCAGTGATTTTAGCGATGAGACAGATACGCAGTATTTT
abundance: many
len: 15
v_gene: TRBV24-1
d_gene: .
j_gene: TRBJ2-3

CDR3aa: CASSQVPGRVGGELFF
CDR3nt: TGTGCCAGCAGCCAAGTACCAGGGAGGGTAGGCGGGGAGCTGTTTTTT
abundance: many
len: 16
v_gene: TRBV3-1
d_gene: TRBD2
j_gene: TRBJ2-2

CDR3aa: CASSQVLSVDEQFF
CDR3nt: TGCGCCAGCAGCCAAGTTCTCAGCGTCGATGAGCAGTTCTTC
abundance: many
len: 14
v_gene: TRBV4-1
d_gene: .
j_gene: TRBJ2-1

CDR3aa: CATASSEGPTEAFF
CDR3nt: TGTGCCACCGCATCCTCCGAAGGTCCCACTGAAGCTTTCTTT
abundance: many
len: 14
v_gene: TRBV10-3
d_gene: .
j_gene: TRBJ1-1

CDR3aa: CASGMATDTQYF
CDR3nt: TGTGCCAGCGGGATGGCCACAGATACGCAGTATTTT
abundance: many
len: 12
v_gene: TRBV5-4
d_gene: .
j_gene: TRBJ2-3

CDR3aa: CASSRVYEQYF
CDR3nt: TGTGCCAGCAGCCGTGTGTACGAGCAGTACTTC
abundance: many
len: 11
v_gene: TRBV3-1
d_gene: .
j_gene: TRBJ2-7

CDR3aa: CASSGSYGYTF
CDR3nt: TGTGCCAGCAGCGGTTCGTATGGCTACACCTTC
abundance: many
len: 11
v_gene: TRBV10-2
d_gene: .
j_gene: TRBJ1-2

CDR3aa: CASSRDGVADTQYF
CDR3nt: TGTGCCAGCAGCCGGGACGGAGTGGCAGATACGCAGTATTTT
abundance: many
len: 14
v_gene: TRBV12-3/TRBV12-4
d_gene: .
j_gene: TRBJ2-3

CDR3aa: CASRITGGGTEAFF
CDR3nt: TGTGCCAGCAGGATCACAGGGGGCGGCACTGAAGCTTTCTTT
abundance: .
len: 14
v_gene: TRBV6-2/TRBV6-3
d_gene: TRBD1
j_gene: TRBJ1-1

CDR3aa: CAIKGTGSEKLFF
CDR3nt: TGTGCCATCAAAGGGACAGGTTCGGAAAAACTGTTTTTT
abundance: many
len: 13
v_gene: TRBV10-3
d_gene: TRBD1
j_gene: TRBJ1-4

CDR3aa: CASSFAENIQYF
CDR3nt: TGTGCCAGCAGTTTTGCGGAAAACATTCAGTACTTC
abundance: .
len: 12
v_gene: TRBV28
d_gene: .
j_gene: TRBJ2-4

CDR3aa: CATSRDGGPEETQYF
CDR3nt: TGTGCCACCAGCAGAGATGGGGGTCCGGAGGAGACCCAGTACTTC
abundance: few
len: 15
v_gene: TRBV15
d_gene: .
j_gene: TRBJ2-5

CDR3aa: CASSLIPTTISSDTQYF
CDR3nt: TGTGCCAGCAGTTTAATACCAACGACTATTAGCTCAGATACGCAGTATTTT
abundance: many
len: 17
v_gene: TRBV27
d_gene: .
j_gene: TRBJ2-3

CDR3aa: CASCCKPSGREAYEQYF
CDR3nt: TGTGCCAGCTGCTGTAAGCCTAGCGGAAGGGAGGCCTACGAGCAGTACTTC
abundance: many
len: 17
v_gene: TRBV7-9
d_gene: TRBD2
j_gene: TRBJ2-7

CDR3aa: CSAGKGFGNQPQHF
CDR3nt: TGCAGTGCGGGAAAAGGTTTCGGCAATCAGCCCCAGCATTTT
abundance: many
len: 14
v_gene: TRBV20-1
d_gene: .
j_gene: TRBJ1-5

CDR3aa: CSARDSRSSYNSPLHF
CDR3nt: TGCAGTGCCCGGGACAGCAGGAGCTCCTATAATTCACCCCTCCACTTT
abundance: many
len: 16
v_gene: TRBV20-1
d_gene: TRBD1
j_gene: TRBJ1-6

CDR3aa: CASSEVERERYEQYF
CDR3nt: TGTGCCAGCAGTGAAGTCGAGCGGGAGCGTTACGAGCAGTACTTC
abundance: few
len: 15
v_gene: TRBV6-2/TRBV6-3
d_gene: TRBD2
j_gene: TRBJ2-7

CDR3aa: CSAPDASSYNEQFF
CDR3nt: TGCAGTGCTCCTGACGCGAGCTCCTACAATGAGCAGTTCTTC
abundance: many
len: 14
v_gene: TRBV20-1
d_gene: .
j_gene: TRBJ2-1

CDR3aa: CASSLSWGQGTETQYF
CDR3nt: TGTGCCAGCTCACTTTCTTGGGGACAGGGGACAGAGACCCAGTACTTC
abundance: few
len: 16
v_gene: TRBV18
d_gene: TRBD1
j_gene: TRBJ2-5

CDR3aa: CSARTSGRLWEQFF
CDR3nt: TGCAGTGCCCGGACTAGCGGGAGGTTATGGGAGCAGTTCTTC
abundance: few
len: 14
v_gene: TRBV20-1
d_gene: TRBD2
j_gene: TRBJ2-1

CDR3aa: CASSFREASYEQYF
CDR3nt: TGTGCCAGCAGCTTCAGGGAGGCCTCCTACGAGCAGTACTTC
abundance: many
len: 14
v_gene: TRBV13
d_gene: .
j_gene: TRBJ2-7

CDR3aa: CACGRGAGGDETQYF
CDR3nt: TGTGCCTGTGGGCGTGGAGCGGGAGGGGATGAGACCCAGTACTTC
abundance: .
len: 15
v_gene: TRBV30
d_gene: TRBD2
j_gene: TRBJ2-5

CDR3aa: CASSYSRRGAGVGYTF
CDR3nt: TGTGCCAGCAGTTACTCGAGGAGGGGAGCCGGAGTTGGCTACACCTTC
abundance: .
len: 16
v_gene: TRBV6-2/TRBV6-3
d_gene: .
j_gene: TRBJ1-2

CDR3aa: CSVAFVQSTDTQYF
CDR3nt: TGCAGCGTTGCGTTCGTTCAGAGCACAGATACGCAGTATTTT
abundance: many
len: 14
v_gene: TRBV29-1
d_gene: .
j_gene: TRBJ2-3

CDR3aa: CATSRATPGANVLTF
CDR3nt: TGTGCCACCAGCAGAGCAACCCCCGGGGCCAACGTCCTGACTTTC
abundance: many
len: 15
v_gene: TRBV15
d_gene: .
j_gene: TRBJ2-6

CDR3aa: CASSLAPGHTYEQYF
CDR3nt: TGTGCCAGCAGCTTAGCCCCAGGACATACCTACGAGCAGTACTTC
abundance: many
len: 15
v_gene: TRBV11-3
d_gene: .
j_gene: TRBJ2-7

CDR3aa: CAISGYMEGSEQYF
CDR3nt: TGTGCCATCAGTGGTTACATGGAAGGGTCCGAGCAGTACTTC
abundance: many
len: 14
v_gene: TRBV10-3
d_gene: .
j_gene: TRBJ2-7

CDR3aa: CASSRTRSYEQYF
CDR3nt: TGTGCCAGCAGCCGAACCAGGTCCTACGAGCAGTACTTC
abundance: few
len: 13
v_gene: TRBV3-1
d_gene: .
j_gene: TRBJ2-7

CDR3aa: CATSDLTGEQYF
CDR3nt: TGTGCCACCAGTGATTTGACGGGCGAGCAGTACTTC
abundance: few
len: 12
v_gene: TRBV24-1
d_gene: .
j_gene: TRBJ2-7

CDR3aa: CASSLKRQGLNTEAFF
CDR3nt: TGTGCCAGCAGCTTGAAACGACAGGGACTGAACACTGAAGCTTTCTTT
abundance: many
len: 16
v_gene: TRBV11-2
d_gene: TRBD1
j_gene: TRBJ1-1

CDR3aa: CAGRTVNSPLHF
CDR3nt: TGTGCCGGACGGACAGTTAATTCACCCCTCCACTTT
abundance: many
len: 12
v_gene: TRBV28
d_gene: .
j_gene: TRBJ1-6

CDR3aa: CATSRGPIVATNEKLFF
CDR3nt: TGTGCCACCAGCAGAGGACCAATTGTCGCAACTAATGAAAAACTGTTTTTT
abundance: many
len: 17
v_gene: TRBV15
d_gene: .
j_gene: TRBJ1-4

CDR3aa: CAWSVSNQPQHF
CDR3nt: TGTGCCTGGAGTGTCAGTAATCAGCCCCAGCATTTT
abundance: many
len: 12
v_gene: TRBV30
d_gene: .
j_gene: TRBJ1-5

CDR3aa: CASSYSRRRGNTEAFF
CDR3nt: TGTGCCAGCAGTTACTCGAGACGGCGCGGGAACACTGAAGCTTTCTTT
abundance: .
len: 16
v_gene: TRBV6-5
d_gene: .
j_gene: TRBJ1-1

CDR3aa: CASSLWGTSSGNTIYF
CDR3nt: TGTGCCAGCAGCTTATGGGGGACAAGCTCTGGAAACACCATATATTTT
abundance: few
len: 16
v_gene: TRBV7-8
d_gene: .
j_gene: TRBJ1-3

CDR3aa: CASRPDSYTEAFF
CDR3nt: TGTGCCAGCAGACCCGACAGCTACACTGAAGCTTTCTTT
abundance: many
len: 13
v_gene: TRBV7-9
d_gene: .
j_gene: TRBJ1-1

CDR3aa: CASSQTLAGETQYF
CDR3nt: TGCGCCAGCAGCCAGACCCTAGCGGGAGAGACCCAGTACTTC
abundance: .
len: 14
v_gene: TRBV4-3
d_gene: TRBD2
j_gene: TRBJ2-5

CDR3aa: CASRAGTGLNNEQFF
CDR3nt: TGTGCCAGCAGAGCCGGGACAGGACTGAACAATGAGCAGTTCTTC
abundance: many
len: 15
v_gene: TRBV2
d_gene: TRBD1
j_gene: TRBJ2-1

CDR3aa: CASSYWGNQPQHF
CDR3nt: TGTGCCAGCAGTTATTGGGGAAACCAGCCCCAGCATTTT
abundance: few
len: 13
v_gene: TRBV6-5
d_gene: .
j_gene: TRBJ1-5

CDR3aa: CASSFQGQGGYTF
CDR3nt: TGTGCCAGCAGCTTCCAAGGACAGGGGGGCTACACCTTC
abundance: many
len: 13
v_gene: TRBV7-9
d_gene: TRBD1
j_gene: TRBJ1-2

CDR3aa: CASSYAEQRLKQFF
CDR3nt: TGTGCCAGCAGTTACGCCGAGCAGAGGCTTAAGCAGTTCTTC
abundance: .
len: 14
v_gene: TRBV6-5
d_gene: .
j_gene: TRBJ2-1